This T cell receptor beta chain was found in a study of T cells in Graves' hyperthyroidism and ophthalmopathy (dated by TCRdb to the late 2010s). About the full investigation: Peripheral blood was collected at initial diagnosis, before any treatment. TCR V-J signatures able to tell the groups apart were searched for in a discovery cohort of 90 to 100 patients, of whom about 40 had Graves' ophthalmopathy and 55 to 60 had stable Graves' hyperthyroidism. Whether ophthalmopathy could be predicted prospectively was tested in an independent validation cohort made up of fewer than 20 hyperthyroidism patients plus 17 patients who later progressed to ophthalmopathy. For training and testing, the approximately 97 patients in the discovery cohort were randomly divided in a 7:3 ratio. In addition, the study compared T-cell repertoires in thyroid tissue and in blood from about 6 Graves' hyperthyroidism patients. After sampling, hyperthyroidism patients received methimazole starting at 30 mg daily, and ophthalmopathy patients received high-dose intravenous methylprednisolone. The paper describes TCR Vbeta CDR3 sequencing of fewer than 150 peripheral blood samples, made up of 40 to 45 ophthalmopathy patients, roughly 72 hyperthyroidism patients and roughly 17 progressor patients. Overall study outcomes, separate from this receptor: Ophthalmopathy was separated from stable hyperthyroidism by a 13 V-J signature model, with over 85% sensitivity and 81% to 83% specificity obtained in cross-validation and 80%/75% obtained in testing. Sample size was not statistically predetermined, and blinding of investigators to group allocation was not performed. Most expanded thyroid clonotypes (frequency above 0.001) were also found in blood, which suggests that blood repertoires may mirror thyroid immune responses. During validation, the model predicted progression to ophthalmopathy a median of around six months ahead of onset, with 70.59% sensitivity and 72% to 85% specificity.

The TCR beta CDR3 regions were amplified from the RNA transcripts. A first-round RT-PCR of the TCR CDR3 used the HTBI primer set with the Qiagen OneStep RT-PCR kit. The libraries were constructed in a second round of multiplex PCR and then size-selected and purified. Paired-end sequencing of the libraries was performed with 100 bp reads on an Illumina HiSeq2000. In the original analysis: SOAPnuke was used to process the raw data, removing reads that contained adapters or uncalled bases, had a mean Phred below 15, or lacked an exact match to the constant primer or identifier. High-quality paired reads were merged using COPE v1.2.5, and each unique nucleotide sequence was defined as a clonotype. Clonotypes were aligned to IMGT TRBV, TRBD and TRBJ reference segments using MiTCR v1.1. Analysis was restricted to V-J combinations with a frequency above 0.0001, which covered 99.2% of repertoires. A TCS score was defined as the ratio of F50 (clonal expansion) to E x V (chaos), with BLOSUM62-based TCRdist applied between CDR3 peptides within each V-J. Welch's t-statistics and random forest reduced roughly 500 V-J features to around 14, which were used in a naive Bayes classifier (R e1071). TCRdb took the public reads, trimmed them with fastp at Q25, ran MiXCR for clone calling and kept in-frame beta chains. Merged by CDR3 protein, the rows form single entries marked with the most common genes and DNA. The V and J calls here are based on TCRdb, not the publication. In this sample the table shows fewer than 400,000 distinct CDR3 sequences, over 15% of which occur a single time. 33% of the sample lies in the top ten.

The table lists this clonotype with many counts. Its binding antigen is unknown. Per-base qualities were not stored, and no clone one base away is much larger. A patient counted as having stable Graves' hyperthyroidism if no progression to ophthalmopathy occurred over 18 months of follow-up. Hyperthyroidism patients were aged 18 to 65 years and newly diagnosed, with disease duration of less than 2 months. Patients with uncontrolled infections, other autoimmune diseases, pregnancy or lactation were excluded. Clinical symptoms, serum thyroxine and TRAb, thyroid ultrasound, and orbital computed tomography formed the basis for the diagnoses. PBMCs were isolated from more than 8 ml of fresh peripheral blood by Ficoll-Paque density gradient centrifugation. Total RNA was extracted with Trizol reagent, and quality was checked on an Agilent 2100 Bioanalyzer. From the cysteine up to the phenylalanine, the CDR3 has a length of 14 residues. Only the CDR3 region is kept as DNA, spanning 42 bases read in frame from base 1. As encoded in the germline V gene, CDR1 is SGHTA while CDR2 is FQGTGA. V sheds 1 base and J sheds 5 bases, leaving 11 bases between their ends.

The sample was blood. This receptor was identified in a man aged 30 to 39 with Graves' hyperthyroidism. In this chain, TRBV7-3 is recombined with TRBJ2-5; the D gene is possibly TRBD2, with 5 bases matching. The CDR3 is CASSLRGSPETQYF. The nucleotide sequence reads TGTGCCAGCAGCTTAAGAGGGTCCCCGGAGACCCAGTACTTC.